A single T cell receptor beta chain is shown here with its context. Its antigen is still unknown. This sample is part of a study of CD8+CD57+ T cells in acquired aplastic anemia. Study-wide results and caveats: Approximately 30 CD8+ CDR3 sequences were shared between patients and controls.

The authors sequenced patients whose flow cytometry had shown CD8+CD57+ cell expansion. Severe acquired aplastic anemia was the diagnosis recorded for all patients. Genomic DNA served as template for TCR beta VDJ and CDR3 profiling. MiXCR, applied by TCRdb to the reads, yields one record per CDR3 protein. The sample records approximately 98,000 distinct CDR3 sequences, approximately 73% being singletons. Sequencing used sorted CD4+, CD8+, or CD8+CD57+ T cells (not recorded which) from PBMCs. This TCR was sampled from a human donor with aplastic anemia.

The CDR3 region has the DNA TGTGCCAGTCGGAGTGGAGCTAACTATGGCTACACCTTC. Translated: CASRSGANYGYTF. The V call is TRBV19, the J call TRBJ1-2; D unclear. This CDR3 is built from 13 residues. V was cut by 8 bases and J by 0 bases, with 10 bases left in between. Germline assignment: CDR1 LNHDA and CDR2 SQIVND (reference sequence).